This TCR beta chain was sequenced during a study of human T cells and chemical hapten exposure. MiXCR, run by TCRdb on the RACE reads, gives a single entry per CDR3 protein. The table lists about 140,000 distinct CDR3 sequences, about an eighth of them singletons. Time point indicated: patch test 2, 6 weeks after DPC sensitization. Treatment given: therapeutic diphenylcyclopropenone sensitization with weekly scalp DPC. The CDR3 runs to 14 residues. Germline trimming cut 7 bases from V and 2 bases from J; bases unmatched to any gene: 2. General study results and limits: Alopecia was present in the donors, so their immune response may differ from healthy people's.

This clonotype was observed at least ten times. The antigen is undetermined. The chain couples TRBV12-3 or TRBV12-4 to TRBJ2-3, with 11 nucleotides matching TRBD2. This TCR derives from a woman aged 45 to 65 with alopecia areata. Some clones in this sample may be carry-over from other donors' samples. Sequencing was performed on whole blood, taken in connection with sensitization to the hapten diphenylcyclopropenone (DPC). CDR3: CASTSGRFTDTQYF. In DNA form, the CDR3 reads TGTGCCAGCACTAGCGGGAGGTTCACAGATACGCAGTATTTT.